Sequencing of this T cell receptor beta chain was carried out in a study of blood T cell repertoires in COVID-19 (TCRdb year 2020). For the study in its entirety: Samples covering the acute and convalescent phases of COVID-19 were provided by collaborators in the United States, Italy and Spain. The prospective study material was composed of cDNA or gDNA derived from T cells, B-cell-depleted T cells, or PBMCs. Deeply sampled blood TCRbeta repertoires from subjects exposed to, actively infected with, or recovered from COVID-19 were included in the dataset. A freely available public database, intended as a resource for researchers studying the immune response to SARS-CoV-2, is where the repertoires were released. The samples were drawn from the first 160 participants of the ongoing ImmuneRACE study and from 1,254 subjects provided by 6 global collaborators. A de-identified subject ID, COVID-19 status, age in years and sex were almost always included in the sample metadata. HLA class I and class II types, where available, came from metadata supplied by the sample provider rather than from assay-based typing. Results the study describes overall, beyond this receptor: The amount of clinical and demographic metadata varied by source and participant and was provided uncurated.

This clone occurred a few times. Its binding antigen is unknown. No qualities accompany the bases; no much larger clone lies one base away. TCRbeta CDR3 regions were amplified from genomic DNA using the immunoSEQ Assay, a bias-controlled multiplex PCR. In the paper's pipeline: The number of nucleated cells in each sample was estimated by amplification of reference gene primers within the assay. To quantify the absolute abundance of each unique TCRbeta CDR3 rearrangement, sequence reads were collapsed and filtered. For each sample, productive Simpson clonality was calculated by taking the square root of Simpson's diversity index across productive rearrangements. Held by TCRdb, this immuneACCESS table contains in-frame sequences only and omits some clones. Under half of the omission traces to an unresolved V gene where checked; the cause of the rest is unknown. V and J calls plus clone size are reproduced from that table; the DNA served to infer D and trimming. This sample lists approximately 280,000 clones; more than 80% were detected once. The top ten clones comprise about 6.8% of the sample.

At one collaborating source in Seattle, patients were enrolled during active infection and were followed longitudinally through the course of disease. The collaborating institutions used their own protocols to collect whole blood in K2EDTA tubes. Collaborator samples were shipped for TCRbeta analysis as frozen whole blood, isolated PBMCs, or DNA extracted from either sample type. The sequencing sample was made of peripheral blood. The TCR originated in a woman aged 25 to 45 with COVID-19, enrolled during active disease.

CDR3 loop: CASTQTGDTQYF. The nucleotide sequence reads as follows: TGTGCCAGCACCCAGACAGGTGATACGCAGTATTTT. The sequence joins TRBV12-3 or TRBV12-4 to TRBJ2-3, and the D gene may be TRBD1, 6 bases matching. Including the terminal cysteine and phenylalanine, the CDR3 comprises 12 residues. Only CDR3 DNA is held: 36 bases, read in frame from base 1. V loses 7 bases of germline sequence and J loses 6 bases, and the interval between the two ends is 11 bases.